These 30 T cell receptor beta chains share one sample of origin, sequenced in a study of blood T cells in healthy people across ages. The use of a sample-barcoded 5' primer and a J-beta primer mix characterized a second PCR of roughly 7 to 11 cycles. TCRdb reprocessed the 5' RACE reads via MiXCR and lists one record per CDR3 protein. This table has 600,000 to 1,000,000 distinct CDR3 sequences, 58% appearing once. Sequenced sample: blood. Receptor source: a man aged 25 to 45 in good health.

This clonotype appeared a few times. The rearrangement uses TRBV7-2 and TRBJ2-7; TRBD1 matches at 8 bases. Germline V gene data show CDR1 as SGHTA and CDR2 as FQGNSA. The length of the CDR3 is 14 residues. The V segment lost 2 bases and the J segment 4 bases; nucleotides outside the gene matches: 4. CDR3 nucleotide sequence: TGTGCCAGCAGCTTACCAGGGGGCGGGTACGAGCAGTACTTC. It translates to CASSLPGGGYEQYF.

V usage is TRBV5-6 and J usage is TRBJ2-5; TRBD2 agrees at 10 bases. Germline V gene lookup returns CDR1 SGHDT and CDR2 YYEEEE. This CDR3 is 15 amino acids long. Losses at the gene ends were 6 bases for V and 3 bases for J; bases not matched to a gene: 8. CDR3 protein: CASTKGLAAEETQYF. As DNA, the CDR3 is TGTGCCAGCACCAAAGGACTAGCGGCCGAAGAGACCCAGTACTTC. Combining the CDR3 with reference TRBV5-6 and TRBJ2-5 gives the whole variable domain DAGVTQSPTHLIKTRGQQVTLRCSPKSGHDTVSWYQQALGQGPQFIFQYYEEEERQRGNFPDRFSGHQFPNYSSELNVNALLLGDSALYLCASTKGLAAEETQYFGPGTRLLVL.

The V call is TRBV4-2, the J call TRBJ2-5; D is perhaps TRBD2 (6 bases). The J call may be wrong; the DNA end is better matched by TRBJ2-7. Germline CDR1 is LGHNA and CDR2 is YNFKEQ. This CDR3 comprises 14 residues. CDR3 DNA sequence: TGTGCCAGCAGCCAGCACGGAGGGCCGTACGAGCAGTACTTC. It translates to CASSQHGGPYEQYF.

Note on this clonotype: A junction end diverges from the germline sequence, so it may reflect a read error. The genes are TRBV5-1 and TRBJ2-6; 11 bases are shared with TRBD2. Germline V lookup: CDR1 SGHRS, CDR2 YFSETQ. The CDR3 consists of 18 residues. CDR3 nucleotide sequence: TGCGCCAGCAGCTTGGACTTAGCGGGGGGGATTGGGGTCAACGTCCTGACTTTC. As protein: CASSLDLAGGIGVNVLTF.

The V and J genes are TRBV9 and TRBJ2-5; 10 nucleotides match TRBD2. After removal of 0 bases from V and 9 bases from J, the junction contained 8 bases not matched to a gene. Germline V lookup: CDR1 SGDLS, CDR2 YYNGEE. This CDR3 has 15 amino acids. The CDR3 sequence is CASSVEAGGMGAQYF. As DNA, the CDR3 is TGTGCCAGCAGCGTAGAAGCGGGAGGGATGGGGGCCCAGTACTTC.

A word on this clonotype: The junction and the germline gene differ at one end; a read error may be behind it. The CDR3 sequence is CASSIGTRGEQYF. For the CDR3, the DNA is TGTGCCAGCAGCATAGGGACTAGAGGCGAGCAGTACTTC. The V and J genes are TRBV13 and TRBJ2-7; 8 nucleotides align to TRBD2. The CDR3 covers 13 residues. Per the germline V gene, CDR1 is PRHDT and CDR2 is FYEKMQ (reference sequence).

There are many counts of this clonotype. V usage is TRBV4-2 and J usage is TRBJ2-5; TRBD2 matches 7 bases. V was clipped by 1 base and J by 4 bases; unmatched bases: 3. This CDR3 has 14 amino acids. Germline loops: CDR1 LGHNA, CDR2 YNFKEQ. In DNA form, the CDR3 reads TGTGCCAGCAGCCAAGGGGGAGGGAGAGAGACCCAGTACTTC. Translated, it gives CASSQGGGRETQYF.

A few counts support this clonotype. The chain carries TRBV11-2 and TRBJ2-6; D is possibly TRBD2 (6 bases). The CDR3 has 19 amino acids. From germline, CDR1 is SGHAT and CDR2 FQNNGV. V gave up 7 bases and J gave up 0 bases, with 22 bases separating them. CDR3: CASIPSGGSSISGANVLTF. DNA of the CDR3: TGTGCCAGCATCCCTTCCGGGGGTTCATCAATCTCTGGGGCCAACGTCCTGACTTTC.

As regards this clonotype: Germline and junction disagree at one end, which may indicate a read error. The chain uses TRBV20-1 and TRBJ2-1; 7 nucleotides agree with TRBD2. The CDR3 runs 17 residues. The germline CDR1 and CDR2 sequences are DFQATT and SNEGSKA (reference sequence). The CDR3 reads CSARVRLTKPGGNEQFF. In nucleotides, the CDR3 is TGCAGTGCTAGAGTGAGACTTACTAAGCCCGGGGGGAATGAACAGTTCTTC.

The V and J genes are TRBV6-2 or TRBV6-3 and TRBJ2-7, with 7 nucleotides matching TRBD2. The J call may not be correct, given that the DNA end is closer to TRBJ2-5. CDR3 size: 16 residues. Germline CDR1 and CDR2: MNHEY and SVGEGT. CDR3 DNA sequence: TGTGCCAGCAGTTACGAAGATATGGGGGGGTTGGAGACCCAGTACTTC. It encodes CASSYEDMGGLETQYF.

Remarks on this clonotype: A much larger clone lies one base from this, so it may be a read error. The J gene is TRBJ2-7, the V gene TRBV7-2; 7 positions match TRBD2. Germline V CDR1 and CDR2: SGHTA, FQGNSA. Germline trimming cut 5 bases from V and 4 bases from J; bases unmatched to any gene: 8. The CDR3 extends over 14 amino acids. The CDR3 sequence is CASSLLAEPYEQYF. The CDR3 coding sequence is TGTGCCAGCAGCCTCCTAGCGGAACCTTACGAGCAGTACTTC.

There are a few counts of this clonotype. V is TRBV7-2 and J is TRBJ2-7, with TRBD2 as a possible D gene (6 bases). The CDR3 is 18 amino acids. Trimming left V 5 bases short and J 3 bases short, with 26 bases between. The germline V gene has CDR1 SGHTA and CDR2 FQGNSA. The CDR3 is CASSLQGGVGSVIYEQYF. The CDR3 DNA is TGTGCCAGCAGCCTTCAAGGAGGGGTCGGGAGTGTCATCTACGAGCAGTACTTC.

The chain is built from TRBV18 and TRBJ2-1; D is possibly TRBD1 (8 bases). The CDR3 consists of 17 residues. Looked up from germline, CDR1 is KGHSH and CDR2 is LQKENI. Trimming took off 0 bases at V and 6 bases at J, with 18 bases between the two ends. CDR3 nucleotide sequence: TGTGCCAGCTCACCACCGGGAGGGGACAGGAGGGGCAATGAGCAGTTCTTC. It encodes CASSPPGGDRRGNEQFF.

V gene TRBV20-1 combines with J gene TRBJ2-1; 8 bases match TRBD2. The CDR3 runs to 13 residues. Germline assignment: CDR1 DFQATT and CDR2 SNEGSKA (reference sequence). Trimming at V came to 5 bases and at J to 10 bases, leaving 10 bases not matched to a gene. In DNA form, the CDR3 reads TGCAGTGCTCATAGCGGGGACACCTACGAGCAGTTCTTC. This gives the protein CSAHSGDTYEQFF.

The V and J genes are TRBV14 and TRBJ1-1, with D possibly being TRBD1 (5 bases). CDR1 is SGHDN and CDR2 is FVKESK in the germline V gene. V lost 2 bases to trimming and J lost 7 bases, with 8 bases between them. The CDR3 spans 12 residues. The CDR3 loop is CASSQQGFEAFF. The CDR3 DNA sequence: TGTGCCAGCAGCCAACAGGGATTTGAAGCTTTCTTT.

The rearrangement uses TRBV7-2 and TRBJ2-7, with 8 nucleotides matching TRBD2. The CDR3 extends over 16 amino acids. Germline V lookup: CDR1 SGHTA, CDR2 FQGNSA. Trimming took 5 bases from V and 0 from J; bases not matched to a gene: 9. The CDR3 loop reads CASSPKLAATSYEQYF. CDR3 coding DNA: TGTGCCAGCAGCCCTAAACTAGCGGCTACCTCCTACGAGCAGTACTTC.

V and J are TRBV29-1 and TRBJ2-5; D may be TRBD2 (6 bases). The CDR3 spans 14 residues. V was pared by 1 base and J by 11 bases, with 20 bases between. CDR1 and CDR2 from the germline V gene are SQVTM and ANQGSEA. This CDR3 is CSVEGREGFNEQYF. DNA for the CDR3: TGCAGCGTTGAAGGGCGGGAAGGCTTCAATGAGCAGTACTTC.

The rearrangement links TRBV20-1 to TRBJ2-5, with TRBD2 identical over 8 bases. J gave up 0 bases and V 1 base, and 10 bases lay outside the gene matches. This CDR3 has 17 amino acids. CDR1 is DFQATT and CDR2 is SNEGSKA in the germline V gene (reference sequence). CDR3 coding DNA: TGCAGTGCTAGAGCTACGGGGGGGATTATAGACCAAGAGACCCAGTACTTC. Protein: CSARATGGIIDQETQYF.

The chain combines TRBV20-1 with TRBJ2-7, with TRBD1 matching 7 bases. The CDR3 has 14 amino acids. V shed 4 bases, J shed 3 bases, and the junction held 9 bases outside the gene matches. CDR1 is DFQATT and CDR2 is SNEGSKA in the germline V gene (reference sequence). The CDR3 here is CSAIPFAGGYEQYF. The CDR3 DNA is TGCAGTGCTATCCCCTTTGCAGGGGGCTACGAGCAGTACTTC.

The chain has TRBV12-3 or TRBV12-4 and TRBJ2-1; a weak D match, TRBD2 (6 bases). With 5 bases removed from V and 5 bases from J, the gap between germline ends came to 19 bases. The CDR3 totals 16 residues. CDR3 in amino acids: CASSLLQRVVNNEQFF. In nucleotides, the CDR3 is TGTGCCAGCAGTCTCCTTCAGCGGGTGGTAAACAATGAGCAGTTCTTC.

This CDR3 reads CATSDPLGLLLREQYF. CDR3 DNA sequence: TGTGCCACCAGTGACCCTTTGGGACTCTTATTAAGGGAGCAGTACTTC. This chain connects TRBV24-1 to TRBJ2-1, with D possibly matching TRBD2 (6 bases). The J call may be faulty, since TRBJ2-7 better matches the DNA end. The CDR3 has 16 residues. Germline loops: CDR1 KGHDR, CDR2 SFDVKD.

CDR3 in amino acids: CAWSRPLRRDGYTF. CDR3 in DNA: TGTGCCTGGAGCCGGCCCCTTCGCAGGGATGGCTACACCTTC. V usage is TRBV30 and J usage is TRBJ1-2; weak D call: TRBD1 (5 bases). The CDR3 runs to 14 residues. Per the germline V gene, CDR1 is GTSNPN and CDR2 is SVGIG (reference sequence). V was cut by 3 bases and J by 6 bases, with 17 bases left in between.

This rearrangement joins TRBV28 to TRBJ2-3; no reliable D call. CDR3 length equals 15 residues. Trimming took 5 bases from V and 2 from J, leaving 14 bases between them. Germline V gives CDR1 MDHEN, CDR2 SYDVKM. CDR3 sequence: CASSPAVLYTDTQYF. The CDR3 bases are TGTGCCAGCAGTCCGGCAGTGTTATACACAGATACGCAGTATTTT.

V gene TRBV20-1 combines with J gene TRBJ2-4, with 7 positions matching TRBD2. The end of the DNA aligns better with TRBJ2-7, so the J call may be wrong. The CDR3 is 14 amino acids. CDR1 and CDR2 from the germline V gene are DFQATT and SNEGSKA (reference sequence). The CDR3 coding sequence is TGCAGTGCTAGTATAACGGGGGGATTGTACGAGCAGTACTTC. It is translated as CSASITGGLYEQYF.

The chain couples TRBV19 to TRBJ2-1; D is perhaps TRBD1 (6 bases). CDR1 LNHDA and CDR2 SQIVND come from the germline V gene (reference sequence). V lost 1 base, J lost 10 bases, and 11 bases lay in between. There are 13 residues in the CDR3. CDR3 protein: CASSIVGGWEQFF. The CDR3 DNA reads TGTGCCAGTAGTATAGTAGGGGGTTGGGAGCAGTTCTTC.

The gene calls are TRBV7-8 and TRBJ2-1; D might be TRBD2 (6 bases). With 4 bases removed from V and 8 bases from J, the gap between germline ends came to 9 bases. CDR3 size: 12 residues. Germline V lookup: CDR1 SGHVS, CDR2 FQNEAQ. CDR3 amino acids: CASSYGEDEQFF. The CDR3 DNA sequence: TGTGCCAGCAGCTACGGGGAGGATGAGCAGTTCTTC.

The rearrangement uses TRBV10-3 and TRBJ1-5; D not resolved. The CDR3 length is 13 residues. V lost 7 bases and J lost 4, with 11 bases in between. In germline, CDR1 is ENHRY, CDR2 SYGVKD. The DNA of the CDR3 is TGTGCCATCACCCCTGGAGCAAATCAGCCCCAGCATTTT. This gives the protein CAITPGANQPQHF.

The rearrangement uses TRBV29-1 and TRBJ1-6; D is unresolved. The J call may be wrong; the DNA end is better matched by TRBJ1-1. The CDR3 has 10 residues. Germline assignment: CDR1 SQVTM and CDR2 ANQGSEA. The CDR3 DNA reads as TGCAGCGTTGTAATGAATAAAGCTTTCTTT. The encoded protein is CSVVMNKAFF.

This clonotype showed up just a few times. The CDR3 spells CVTGVSGANVLTF. The CDR3 coding sequence is TGTGTCACGGGGGTCTCTGGGGCCAACGTCCTGACTTTC. The chain uses TRBV28 and TRBJ2-6, with D possibly TRBD2 on 6 matching bases. The CDR3 consists of 13 residues. Looked up from germline, CDR1 is MDHEN and CDR2 is SYDVKM.

The CDR3 here is CSAGGTSGINEQYF. DNA of the CDR3: TGCAGTGCTGGAGGGACTAGCGGGATCAATGAGCAGTACTTC. The J gene is TRBJ2-5, the V gene TRBV20-1, with TRBD2 identical over 13 bases. The CDR3 consists of 14 residues. Germline V gives CDR1 DFQATT, CDR2 SNEGSKA (reference sequence). V was clipped by 5 bases and J by 11 bases; unmatched bases: 11.